This T cell receptor (beta chain) was captured in a study of T cell changes during pregnancy in multiple sclerosis. Trimming shortened V by 3 bases and J by 4 bases, and 11 bases separated the two germline ends. Looked up from germline, CDR1 is LGHNA and CDR2 is YSLEER. The CDR3 is 14 residues long. The assay was immunoSEQ multiplex PCR, and TCRdb's table has in-frame clones only and misses some. Found here are 70,000 to 95,000 clones, 85% to 95% of them singletons; the top ten hold 2% to 3%. V gene TRBV4-3 combines with J gene TRBJ2-3; the D is unclear. This clonotype was obtained from a female donor in good health, enrolled as a control in a pregnancy study. The source was peripheral blood, collected after pregnancy. DNA for the CDR3: TGCGCCAGCAGCCAGAGCCTCCCTTCAGATACGCAGTATTTT. It yields the protein CASSQSLPSDTQYF.